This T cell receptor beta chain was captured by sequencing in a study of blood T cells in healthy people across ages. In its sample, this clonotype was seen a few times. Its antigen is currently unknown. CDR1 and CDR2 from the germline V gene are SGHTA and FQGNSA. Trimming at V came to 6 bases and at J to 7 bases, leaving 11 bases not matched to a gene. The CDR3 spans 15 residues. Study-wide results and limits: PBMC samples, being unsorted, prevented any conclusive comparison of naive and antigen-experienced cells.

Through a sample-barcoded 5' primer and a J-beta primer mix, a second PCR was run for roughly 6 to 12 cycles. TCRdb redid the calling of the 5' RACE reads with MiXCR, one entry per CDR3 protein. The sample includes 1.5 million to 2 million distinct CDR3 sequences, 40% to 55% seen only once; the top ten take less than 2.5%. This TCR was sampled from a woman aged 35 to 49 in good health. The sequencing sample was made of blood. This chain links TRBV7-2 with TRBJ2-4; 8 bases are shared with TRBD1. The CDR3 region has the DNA TGTGCCAGCAGTCCCAGACAGGGGACGAGTAACATTCAGTACTTC. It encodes CASSPRQGTSNIQYF.